These 7 T cell receptor beta chains originate from one sample sequenced in a study of shared clonotypes between healthy human individuals. Repertoires were generated with immunoSEQ multiplex PCR, while TCRdb's copy carries only in-frame clones and drops some. The repertoire consists of about 460,000 clones, with more than 70% occurring once and the leading ten covering 12%. Sequenced: PBMCs. The receptors come from a woman in her thirties or forties in good health. Some clones in this sample may be carry-over from other donors' samples.

J is TRBJ1-1 and V is TRBV28, with 7 bases that match TRBD1. Germline trimming cut 5 bases from V and 1 base from J; bases unmatched to any gene: 4. Germline V gene lookup returns CDR1 MDHEN and CDR2 SYDVKM. The CDR3 spans 14 residues. For the CDR3, the DNA is TGTGCCAGCAGTGACAGGGCCTCGAACACTGAAGCTTTCTTT. This translates into CASSDRASNTEAFF.

The V call is TRBV6-5, the J call TRBJ1-5; the D gene is possibly TRBD1 (6 bases). Trimming took off 4 bases at V and 6 bases at J, with 10 bases between the two ends. Germline CDR1 reads MNHEY; CDR2 reads SVGAGI. The CDR3 sequence is 13 residues long. CDR3 amino acids: CASSSNRVQPQHF. As DNA, the CDR3 is TGTGCCAGCAGTTCAAACAGGGTTCAGCCCCAGCATTTT.

The gene calls are TRBV5-1 and TRBJ2-1; D perhaps matches TRBD1 (6 bases). Trimming shortened V by 4 bases and J by 10 bases, and 15 bases separated the two germline ends. CDR3 size: 13 residues. Germline V gene lookup returns CDR1 SGHRS and CDR2 YFSETQ. In DNA form, the CDR3 reads TGCGCCAGCAGCGTTCAACAGGGACCCGAGCAGTTCTTC. Its translation: CASSVQQGPEQFF.

At least ten counts were recorded for this clone. Other DNA sequences within the sample encode an identical CDR3. The rearrangement links TRBV5-6 to TRBJ2-1; no clear D gene. This CDR3 comprises 15 residues. From germline, CDR1 is SGHDT and CDR2 YYEEEE. The V end lost 0 bases, the J end lost 3 bases, and 10 bases lay between the germline ends. The CDR3 sequence: CASSLGLGGYNEQFF. CDR3 bases: TGTGCCAGCAGCTTGGGATTGGGCGGCTACAATGAGCAGTTCTTC. The full variable domain, in which reference TRBV5-6 and TRBJ2-1 provide the parts outside the CDR3, is DAGVTQSPTHLIKTRGQQVTLRCSPKSGHDTVSWYQQALGQGPQFIFQYYEEEERQRGNFPDRFSGHQFPNYSSELNVNALLLGDSALYLCASSLGLGGYNEQFFGPGTRLTVL.

Comment on this clone: Other DNA sequences in this specimen translate into the identical CDR3. This sequence joins TRBV7-2 and TRBJ1-5; 7 nucleotides agree with TRBD1. The CDR3 runs 15 residues. V dropped 0 bases and J dropped 7; count of bases not matched to a gene: 6. Per the germline V gene, CDR1 is SGHTA and CDR2 is FQGNSA. The DNA of the CDR3 is TGTGCCAGCAGCTTAGCAGGGGGCGCTAGACAGCCCCAGCATTTT. Encoded protein: CASSLAGGARQPQHF. Full variable domain (remainder filled in from reference TRBV7-2 and TRBJ1-5): GAGVSQSPSNKVTEKGKDVELRCDPISGHTALYWYRQSLGQGLEFLIYFQGNSAPDKSGLPSDRFSAERTGGSVSTLTIQRTQQEDSAVYLCASSLAGGARQPQHFGDGTRLSIL.

The J gene is TRBJ2-7, the V gene TRBV5-1; 9 bases line up with TRBD1. V lost 4 bases, J lost 2 bases, and 7 bases stayed unmatched. Per the germline V gene, CDR1 is SGHRS and CDR2 is YFSETQ. The CDR3 is 15 amino acids. CDR3 nucleotides: TGCGCCAGCAGCACGACACAGGGGGCAACCTACGAGCAGTACTTC. Translating gives CASSTTQGATYEQYF.

The sample holds a few counts of this clone. The chain links TRBV10-3 to TRBJ1-1; D possibly corresponds to TRBD1 (6 bases). With 10 bases removed from V and 4 bases from J, the gap between germline ends came to 22 bases. This CDR3 has 15 amino acids. Germline V gives CDR1 ENHRY, CDR2 SYGVKD. The DNA of the CDR3 is TGTGCCAGCATAGGGGCCGGGACACAGGTCACTGAAGCTTTCTTT. Protein: CASIGAGTQVTEAFF.